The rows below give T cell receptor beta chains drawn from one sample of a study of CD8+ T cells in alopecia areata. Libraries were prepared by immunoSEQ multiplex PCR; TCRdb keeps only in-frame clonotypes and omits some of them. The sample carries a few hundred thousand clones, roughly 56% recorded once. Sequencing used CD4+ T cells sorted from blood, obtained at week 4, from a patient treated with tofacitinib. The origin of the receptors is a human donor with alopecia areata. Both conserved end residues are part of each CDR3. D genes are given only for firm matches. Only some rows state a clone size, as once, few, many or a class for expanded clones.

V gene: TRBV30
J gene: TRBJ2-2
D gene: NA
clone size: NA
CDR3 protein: CAWTTGLANTGELFF
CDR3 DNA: TGTGCCTGGACCACAGGATTAGCGAACACCGGGGAGCTGTTTTTT

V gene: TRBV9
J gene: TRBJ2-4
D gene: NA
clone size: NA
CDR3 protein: CASSVGDGGIIQYF
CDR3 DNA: TGTGCCAGCAGCGTAGGGGACGGTGGGATCATTCAGTACTTC

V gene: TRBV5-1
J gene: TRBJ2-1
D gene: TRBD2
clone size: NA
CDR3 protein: CASSDLAGGVNEQFF
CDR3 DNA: TGCGCCAGCAGCGACCTAGCGGGGGGCGTTAATGAGCAGTTCTTC

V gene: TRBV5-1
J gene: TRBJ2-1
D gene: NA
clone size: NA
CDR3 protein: CASSLRPSNEQFF
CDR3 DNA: TGCGCCAGCAGCTTGCGGCCGTCCAATGAGCAGTTCTTC

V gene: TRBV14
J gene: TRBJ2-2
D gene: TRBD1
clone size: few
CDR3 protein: CASSQTGIGELFF
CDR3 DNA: TGTGCCAGCAGCCAGACAGGGATCGGGGAGCTGTTTTTT

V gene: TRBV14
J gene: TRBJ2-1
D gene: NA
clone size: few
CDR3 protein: CASSLIGNEQFF
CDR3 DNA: TGTGCCAGCAGTCTGATAGGGAATGAGCAGTTCTTC

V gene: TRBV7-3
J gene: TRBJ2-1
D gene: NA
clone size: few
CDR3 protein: CASSPGQRNEQFF
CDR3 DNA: TGTGCCAGCAGTCCCGGGCAGCGGAATGAGCAGTTCTTC

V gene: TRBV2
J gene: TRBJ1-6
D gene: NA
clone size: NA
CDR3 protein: CASSVAGRRDSPLHF
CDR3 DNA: TGTGCCAGCAGTGTGGCGGGGAGGAGAGATTCACCCCTCCACTTT

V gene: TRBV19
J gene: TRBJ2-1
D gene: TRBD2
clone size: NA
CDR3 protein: CASNPPSGSSSYNEQFF
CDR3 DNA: TGTGCCAGCAACCCACCTAGCGGGTCCAGCTCCTACAATGAGCAGTTCTTC

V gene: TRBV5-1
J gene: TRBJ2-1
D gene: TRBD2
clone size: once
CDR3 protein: CASSLVGEGYNEQFF
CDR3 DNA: TGCGCCAGCAGCTTGGTAGGGGAGGGATACAATGAGCAGTTCTTC

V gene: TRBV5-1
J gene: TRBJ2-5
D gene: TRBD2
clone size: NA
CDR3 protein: CASSLVLAGDSETQYF
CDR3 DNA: TGCGCCAGCAGCTTGGTTCTAGCGGGGGATAGTGAGACCCAGTACTTC

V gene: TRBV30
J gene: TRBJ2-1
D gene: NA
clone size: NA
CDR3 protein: CAWSVLTVRSYNEQFF
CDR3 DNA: TGTGCCTGGAGTGTACTGACGGTCCGCTCCTACAATGAGCAGTTCTTC

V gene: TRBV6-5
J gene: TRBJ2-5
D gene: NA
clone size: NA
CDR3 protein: CASSSVYRDQETQYF
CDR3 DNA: TGTGCCAGCAGTTCCGTCTACAGGGACCAAGAGACCCAGTACTTC

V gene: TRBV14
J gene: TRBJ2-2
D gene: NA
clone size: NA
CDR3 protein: CASSQVPGAGELFF
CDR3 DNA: TGTGCCAGCAGCCAAGTACCGGGCGCCGGGGAGCTGTTTTTT

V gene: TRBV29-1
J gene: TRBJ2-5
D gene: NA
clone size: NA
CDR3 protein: CSVRFQETQYF
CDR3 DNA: TGCAGCGTTCGGTTTCAAGAGACCCAGTACTTC

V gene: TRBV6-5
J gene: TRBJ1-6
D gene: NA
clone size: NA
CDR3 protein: CATKGVGNNSPLHF
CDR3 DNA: TGTGCCACAAAGGGGGTAGGAAATAATTCACCCCTCCACTTT

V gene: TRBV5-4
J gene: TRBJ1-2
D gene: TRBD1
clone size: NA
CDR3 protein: CASSLWVGTGNYGYTF
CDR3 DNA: TGTGCCAGCAGCTTGTGGGTCGGGACAGGGAACTATGGCTACACCTTC

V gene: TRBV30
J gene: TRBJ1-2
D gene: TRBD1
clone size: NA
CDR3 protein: CAWSVLLGTAPNYGYTF
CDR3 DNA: TGTGCCTGGAGTGTACTCCTCGGGACAGCACCAAACTATGGCTACACCTTC

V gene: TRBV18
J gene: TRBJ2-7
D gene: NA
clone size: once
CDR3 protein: CASSPRAGAYEQYF
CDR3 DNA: TGTGCCAGCTCACCTCGGGCAGGGGCTTACGAGCAGTACTTC

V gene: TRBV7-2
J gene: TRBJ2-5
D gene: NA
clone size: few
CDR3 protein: CASSLELWRKETQYF
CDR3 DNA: TGTGCCAGCAGCTTAGAATTGTGGCGAAAAGAGACCCAGTACTTC

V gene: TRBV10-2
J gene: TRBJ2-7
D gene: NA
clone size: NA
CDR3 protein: CASRSSYEQYF
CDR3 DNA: TGCGCCAGTCGATCATCCTACGAGCAGTACTTC

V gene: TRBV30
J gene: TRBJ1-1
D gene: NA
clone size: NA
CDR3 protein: CAWIRTGNTEAFF
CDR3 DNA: TGTGCCTGGATACGCACAGGGAACACTGAAGCTTTCTTT

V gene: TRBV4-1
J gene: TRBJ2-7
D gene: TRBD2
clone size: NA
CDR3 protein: CASSQGGTSGTYEQYF
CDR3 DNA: TGCGCCAGCAGCCAAGGCGGGACTAGCGGTACCTACGAGCAGTACTTC

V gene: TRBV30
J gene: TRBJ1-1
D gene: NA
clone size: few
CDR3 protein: CAWGKLRAEAFF
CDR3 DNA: TGTGCCTGGGGCAAACTGCGGGCTGAAGCTTTCTTT

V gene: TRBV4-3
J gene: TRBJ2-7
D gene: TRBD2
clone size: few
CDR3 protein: CASSLSGVGSEQYF
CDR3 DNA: TGCGCCAGCAGCCTTAGCGGGGTAGGATCGGAGCAGTACTTC

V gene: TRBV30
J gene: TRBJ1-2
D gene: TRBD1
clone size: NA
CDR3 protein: CAWNGQGVGGYTF
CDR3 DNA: TGTGCCTGGAATGGACAGGGAGTAGGTGGCTACACCTTC

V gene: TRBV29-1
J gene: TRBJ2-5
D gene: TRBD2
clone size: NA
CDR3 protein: CSSLGGAGETQYF
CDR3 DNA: TGCAGCTCATTGGGAGGGGCTGGAGAGACCCAGTACTTC

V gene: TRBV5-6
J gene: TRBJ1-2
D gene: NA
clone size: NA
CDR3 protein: CASSQVVTGNYGYTF
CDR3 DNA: TGTGCCAGCAGCCAAGTAGTTACAGGGAACTATGGCTACACCTTC

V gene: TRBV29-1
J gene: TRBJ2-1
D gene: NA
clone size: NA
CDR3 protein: CSATRSLYNEQFF
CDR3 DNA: TGCAGCGCCACCAGGAGTTTATACAATGAGCAGTTCTTC

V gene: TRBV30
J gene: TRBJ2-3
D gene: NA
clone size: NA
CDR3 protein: CAWTNLPGRNGADTQYF
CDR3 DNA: TGTGCCTGGACTAACTTGCCGGGACGAAATGGCGCAGATACGCAGTATTTT

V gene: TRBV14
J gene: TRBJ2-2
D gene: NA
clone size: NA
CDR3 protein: CASSQVWRGFTGELFF
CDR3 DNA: TGTGCCAGCAGCCAGGTTTGGCGGGGATTTACCGGGGAGCTGTTTTTT

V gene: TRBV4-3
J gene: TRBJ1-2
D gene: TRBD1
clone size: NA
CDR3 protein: CASSQELGTVHYGYTF
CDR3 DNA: TGCGCCAGCAGCCAAGAGCTCGGGACAGTACACTATGGCTACACCTTC

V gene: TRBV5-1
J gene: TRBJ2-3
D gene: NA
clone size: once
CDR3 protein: CASSLEAVQASTQYF
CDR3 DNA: TGCGCCAGCAGCTTGGAAGCAGTTCAGGCGAGTACGCAGTATTTT

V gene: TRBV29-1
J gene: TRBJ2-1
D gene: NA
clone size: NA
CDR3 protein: CSVVIGEQFF
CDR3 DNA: TGCAGCGTTGTCATTGGTGAGCAGTTCTTC

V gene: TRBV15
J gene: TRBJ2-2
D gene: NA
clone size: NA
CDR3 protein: CATSRAGQSNTGELFF
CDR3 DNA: TGTGCCACCAGCAGAGCTGGGCAGTCGAACACCGGGGAGCTGTTTTTT

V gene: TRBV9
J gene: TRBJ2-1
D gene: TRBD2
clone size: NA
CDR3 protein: CASSVGTRGDEQFF
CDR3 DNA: TGTGCCAGCAGCGTAGGGACTAGAGGGGATGAGCAGTTCTTC

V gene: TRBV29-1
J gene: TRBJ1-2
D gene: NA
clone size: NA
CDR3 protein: CSVGGRNNYGYTF
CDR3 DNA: TGCAGCGTTGGAGGGAGAAATAACTATGGCTACACCTTC

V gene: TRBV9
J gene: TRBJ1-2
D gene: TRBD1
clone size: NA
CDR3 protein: CASSGWTGAPYGYTF
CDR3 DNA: TGTGCCAGCAGCGGATGGACAGGGGCCCCCTATGGCTACACCTTC

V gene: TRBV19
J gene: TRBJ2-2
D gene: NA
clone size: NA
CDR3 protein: CASRVDTHTGELFF
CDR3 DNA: TGTGCCAGTAGGGTCGACACACACACCGGGGAGCTGTTTTTT

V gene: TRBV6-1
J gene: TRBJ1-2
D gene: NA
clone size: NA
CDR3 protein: CASTSQTYGYTF
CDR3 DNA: TGTGCCAGCACGTCCCAAACCTATGGCTACACCTTC

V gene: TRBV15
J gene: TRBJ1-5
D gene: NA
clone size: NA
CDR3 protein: CATSRDNQPQHF
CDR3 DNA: TGTGCCACCAGCCGGGACAATCAGCCCCAGCATTTT